These T cell receptor beta chains were read from a single sample in a study of T cell clonotyping in hematopoietic cell transplantation. Measured with immunoSEQ multiplex PCR; TCRdb has only the in-frame clones, and not every one. The sample has 16,000 or so clones; approximately 93% are singletons. Sequences were derived from peripheral blood mononuclear cells, sampled before stem cell transplant. Receptors were obtained from a man in his late teens or twenties with biphenotypic leukemia. Some clones in this sample may be carry-over from other donors' samples. CDR3s include the opening cysteine and the closing phenylalanine or tryptophan. D genes are given only for firm matches.

cdr3_length	d_call	v_call	j_call	cdr3_aa
17	TRBD1	TRBV11-3	TRBJ1-5	CASSLGRMGTGGQPQHF
12	TRBD1	TRBV29-1	TRBJ2-7	CSAWTGSYEQYF
14	NA	TRBV7-2	TRBJ1-2	CASSLVNVAGGYTF
15	TRBD2	TRBV30	TRBJ2-1	CAWSVPRGDHNEQFF
14	NA	TRBV25-1	TRBJ2-5	CASSELNRQETQYF
12	NA	TRBV7-2	TRBJ2-2	CASSRAPGELFF
13	NA	TRBV7-3	TRBJ1-1	CASSPSGYAEAFF
12	NA	TRBV30	TRBJ1-2	CAWRAESYGYTF
14	NA	TRBV5-6	TRBJ1-1	CASRRQAGNTEAFF
14	NA	TRBV6-5	TRBJ2-5	CASSYVAGSETQYF
14	TRBD1	TRBV28	TRBJ1-2	CASSYRQGNYGYTF
14	NA	TRBV2	TRBJ2-7	CASSEGGQTYEQYF
14	TRBD1	TRBV2	TRBJ1-1	CASSEGQMNTEAFF
15	NA	TRBV19	TRBJ2-7	CASSIGTGRVYEQYF
15	NA	TRBV6-5	TRBJ1-4	CASTKRGGRDEKLFF
16	TRBD1	TRBV19	TRBJ2-5	CASSIAAGTGQETQYF
12	NA	TRBV25-1	TRBJ2-2	CASSVGTGELFF
13	NA	TRBV6-5	TRBJ1-2	CASSAQGRRGYTF
13	NA	TRBV6-5	TRBJ1-5	CASSMQEHQPQHF
15	NA	TRBV27	TRBJ2-2	CASSSGGKGAGELFF
15	TRBD1	TRBV6-6	TRBJ2-7	CASSYEGASSYEQYF
12	NA	TRBV30	TRBJ1-2	CAWSYTNYGYTF
11	NA	TRBV29-1	TRBJ2-1	CSVKGGHEQFF
14	TRBD1	TRBV6-1	TRBJ2-7	CASSDWDSGGEQYF
17	TRBD1	TRBV5-4	TRBJ2-2	CASSLARQGAITGELFF
16	NA	TRBV9	TRBJ1-2	CASSLGTATDDYGYTF
15	NA	TRBV5-1	TRBJ1-1	CASRSDSYMNTEAFF
15	NA	TRBV27	TRBJ1-2	CASTTKLLQGNGYTF
13	NA	TRBV6-6	TRBJ1-2	CASSMDASYGYTF
14	NA	TRBV2	TRBJ1-2	CASRRSKPSYGYTF
15	NA	TRBV30	TRBJ1-1	CAWSPMVGVNTEAFF
13	NA	TRBV2	TRBJ1-2	CASSVGGPGGYTF
13	NA	TRBV5-4	TRBJ2-1	CASSGVRYNEQFF
14	NA	TRBV18	TRBJ2-7	CASSRWTESYEQYF
14	NA	TRBV6-5	TRBJ1-6	CASSSDRGVSPLHF
14	NA	TRBV30	TRBJ1-3	CAWSAGGSGNTIYF
12	NA	TRBV11-2	TRBJ1-2	CASSPSLYGYTF